This TCR beta chain was documented in a study of T-cell memory formation after mild COVID-19. Overall study findings and caveats: Mainly in CM and EM were contracting CD4+ clones; CD8+ were in EMRA. The second-wave clones peaking on day 37 were not confirmed as SARS-CoV-2-specific.

V was cut by 0 bases and J by 8 bases, with 12 bases left in between. The CDR3 is made up of 14 amino acids. Per germline, CDR1 SGHDT and CDR2 YYEEEE. TCRdb reprocessed the 5' RACE reads with MiXCR, giving one entry per CDR3 protein. This sample has about 140,000 distinct CDR3 sequences, with roughly 13% found just once. This clonotype was seen only a few times. Its antigen is not identified. This sequence originates from an adult woman who had mild COVID-19 (a few samples of this study predate the infection). Cell type and time point are not known. The source material was PBMCs or a T cell subset sorted from them (not recorded which). The chain is built from TRBV5-6 and TRBJ2-1; maybe TRBD1 (5 bases). The CDR3 sequence: CASSLGFQGDEQFF. The CDR3 nucleotides read TGTGCCAGCAGCTTGGGATTTCAGGGCGATGAGCAGTTCTTC.